This T cell receptor beta chain emerged from a study of CD8 T cells in Susac syndrome. Random-hexamer reverse transcription was applied to roughly 0.5 to 1 ug RNA. An immunoSEQ multiplex PCR amplified TCR beta CDR3 over 54 Vbeta and 13 Jbeta. TCRdb reprocessed the immunoSEQ multiplex PCR reads via MiXCR and lists one record per CDR3 protein. This sample has approximately 150,000 distinct CDR3 sequences, with approximately 94% found just once. This CDR3 has 13 residues. CDR1 and CDR2 from the germline V gene are MNHEY and SVGAGI. Trimming pared 7 bases from V and 8 bases from J, leaving 17 bases between. TCR beta was sequenced from blood CD8+ and CD4+ T cells.

The chain couples TRBV6-5 to TRBJ1-2; tentatively, D is TRBD1 (6 bases). Sequenced sample: CD4+ T cells from PBMCs. The TCR comes from a human donor in good health. The CDR3 sequence is CASTNGAGVGYTF. The CDR3 DNA reads TGTGCCAGCACCAACGGGGCAGGGGTAGGCTACACCTTC.